The text below deals with one TCR beta chain. Its specificity is not known. The protocol was immunoSEQ multiplex PCR, while the TCRdb copy is restricted to in-frame clones and leaves out a portion. The table includes some 110,000 clones, over 75% detected once. This CDR3 is 14 amino acids long. Germline lookup yields CDR1 MDHEN and CDR2 SYDVKM. The V end was cut by 3 bases, the J end by 2 bases, with 9 bases between. These data originate in a study of graft-versus-host responses after intestinal transplantation. General study points: Allograft clonal ratios (graft-versus-host to host-versus-graft) were high in patients who had graft-donor T cell macrochimerism.

The material sequenced was unstimulated CD4+ T cells sorted from spleen or lymph node cells, taken before intestinal transplant. This clonotype was obtained from a human donor who received an intestinal transplant. J is TRBJ2-3 and V is TRBV28, with D tentatively TRBD1 (5 bases). The CDR3, as DNA: TGTGCCAGCAGTTTTTGGACAAACACAGATACGCAGTATTTT. This gives the protein CASSFWTNTDTQYF. Full variable domain (missing parts from reference TRBV28 and TRBJ2-3): DVKVTQSSRYLVKRTGEKVFLECVQDMDHENMFWYRQDPGLGLRLIYFSYDVKMKEKGDIPEGYSVSREKKERFSLILESASTNQTSMYLCASSFWTNTDTQYFGPGTRLTVL.